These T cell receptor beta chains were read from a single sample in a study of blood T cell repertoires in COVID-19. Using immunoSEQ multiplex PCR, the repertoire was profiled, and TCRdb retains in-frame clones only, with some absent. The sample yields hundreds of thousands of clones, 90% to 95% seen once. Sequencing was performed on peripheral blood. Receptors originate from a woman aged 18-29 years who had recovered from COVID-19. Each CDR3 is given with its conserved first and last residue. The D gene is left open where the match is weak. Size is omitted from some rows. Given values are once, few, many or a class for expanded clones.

DNA: TGTGCCAGCAGCGACAGGGGTGGCTACACCTTC; CDR3: CASSDRGGYTF; J: TRBJ1-2; size: .; D: TRBD1; V: TRBV28
DNA: TGTGCCACGCACGGGGGGAGTGGCTACACCTTC; CDR3: CATHGGSGYTF; J: TRBJ1-2; size: once; D: .; V: TRBV24-1
DNA: TGTGCCAGTAGTATCCCGGGACAGGGTACTCAGCCCCAGCATTTT; CDR3: CASSIPGQGTQPQHF; J: TRBJ1-5; size: few; D: TRBD1; V: TRBV19
DNA: TGTGCCAGCAGTTACGGGGGCGAGCAGTTCTTC; CDR3: CASSYGGEQFF; J: TRBJ2-1; size: .; D: .; V: TRBV6-2/TRBV6-3
DNA: TGTGCCAGTACCCTGAGTCAGGTTTATAATTCACCCCTCCACTTT; CDR3: CASTLSQVYNSPLHF; J: TRBJ1-6; size: .; D: .; V: TRBV19
DNA: TGCGCCAGCACCGCGGGTTCAAACACAGATACGCAGTATTTT; CDR3: CASTAGSNTDTQYF; J: TRBJ2-3; size: .; D: .; V: TRBV5-1
DNA: TGTGCCAGCCGTCGGCAGGGCACTGAAGCTTTCTTT; CDR3: CASRRQGTEAFF; J: TRBJ1-1; size: .; D: .; V: TRBV12-3/TRBV12-4
DNA: TGTGCCAGCAGTTACTCGCGGACATCCGTAGAAGGCTACACCTTC; CDR3: CASSYSRTSVEGYTF; J: TRBJ1-2; size: .; D: .; V: TRBV6-5
DNA: TGTGCCAGCAGCCTCCTGGACAGACCCTCTGGAAACACCATATATTTT; CDR3: CASSLLDRPSGNTIYF; J: TRBJ1-3; size: few; D: .; V: TRBV3-1/TRBV3-2
DNA: TGTGCCATTTCACAGGGGGTCTATGGCTACACCTTC; CDR3: CAISQGVYGYTF; J: TRBJ1-2; size: .; D: TRBD1; V: TRBV10-3
DNA: TGTGCCAGCAGTTTCGGCGGGAGCAATCAGCCCCAGCATTTT; CDR3: CASSFGGSNQPQHF; J: TRBJ1-5; size: .; D: .; V: TRBV6-2/TRBV6-3
DNA: TGTGCCAGTACCATGGGAAATCGGGGAGGTTATGGCTACACCTTC; CDR3: CASTMGNRGGYGYTF; J: TRBJ1-2; size: .; D: .; V: TRBV19
DNA: TGTGCCAGTAGGTACACAGGGGGCAATCAGCCCCAGCATTTT; CDR3: CASRYTGGNQPQHF; J: TRBJ1-5; size: .; D: TRBD1; V: TRBV19
DNA: TGTGCCAGCAGTACCTGGTCAGGGCCCTCAGATACGCAGTATTTT; CDR3: CASSTWSGPSDTQYF; J: TRBJ2-3; size: .; D: .; V: TRBV25-1
DNA: TGTGCCAGCAGCTTAGGGAGTTCGAATGAGCAGTTCTTC; CDR3: CASSLGSSNEQFF; J: TRBJ2-1; size: .; D: .; V: TRBV7-9
DNA: TGTGCCAGCAGCGTAGTGGGAGATCAGCCCCAGCATTTT; CDR3: CASSVVGDQPQHF; J: TRBJ1-5; size: .; D: .; V: TRBV9
DNA: TGTGCCAGCAGCCCACTCGGGGGAGTGGGAGAGACCCAGTACTTC; CDR3: CASSPLGGVGETQYF; J: TRBJ2-5; size: once; D: .; V: TRBV5-6
DNA: TGTGCCAGCGCGGGGTCGGGTAGGGCCGATCAGCCCCAGCATTTT; CDR3: CASAGSGRADQPQHF; J: TRBJ1-5; size: .; D: .; V: TRBV5-5
DNA: TGCAGCGTTGAAGGGACACCGAACACTGAAGCTTTCTTT; CDR3: CSVEGTPNTEAFF; J: TRBJ1-1; size: .; D: .; V: TRBV29-1
DNA: TGTGCCAGCTCACGTTCTGGGCAGACTAACGGAGATACGCAGTATTTT; CDR3: CASSRSGQTNGDTQYF; J: TRBJ2-3; size: .; D: .; V: TRBV18
DNA: TGTGCCAGCAGCCCATACGGGACTAACCCCTCCTTCCAAGAGACCCAGTACTTC; CDR3: CASSPYGTNPSFQETQYF; J: TRBJ2-5; size: .; D: TRBD2; V: TRBV3-1/TRBV3-2
DNA: TGTGCCAGCAGCTCGAGTGGCGGGAGGTACCAAGAGACCCAGTACTTC; CDR3: CASSSSGGRYQETQYF; J: TRBJ2-5; size: .; D: TRBD2; V: TRBV5-6
DNA: TGCAGCGTGGGGGGGGCAGGCGAAAAACTGTTTTTT; CDR3: CSVGGAGEKLFF; J: TRBJ1-4; size: .; D: .; V: TRBV29-1
DNA: TGTGCCAGTAGTATATACAGGGGTCCGGGTCAGCCCCAGCATTTT; CDR3: CASSIYRGPGQPQHF; J: TRBJ1-5; size: .; D: TRBD1; V: TRBV19
DNA: TGTGCCAGCAAATCGGGGGGCGAAGAGACCCAGTACTTC; CDR3: CASKSGGEETQYF; J: TRBJ2-5; size: .; D: .; V: TRBV12-3/TRBV12-4
DNA: TGCGCCAGCATTGGCAACACTGAAGCTTTCTTT; CDR3: CASIGNTEAFF; J: TRBJ1-1; size: .; D: .; V: TRBV10-2
DNA: TGTGCTAGTGGTTTGGCACGTGGGATAGCGTGGACTCAAGAGACCCAGTACTTC; CDR3: CASGLARGIAWTQETQYF; J: TRBJ2-5; size: .; D: .; V: TRBV12-5
DNA: TGTGCCAGCAGCCCAGCGGGAGGGCCTACAGATACGCAGTATTTT; CDR3: CASSPAGGPTDTQYF; J: TRBJ2-3; size: .; D: TRBD2; V: TRBV9
DNA: TGTGCCAGCCAACACCTAGCGGGAGGTTCACACAATGAGCAGTTCTTC; CDR3: CASQHLAGGSHNEQFF; J: TRBJ2-1; size: few; D: TRBD2; V: TRBV11-3
DNA: TGCAGTGCTAGTAGGCAGGGGGCCGGGATGGATAATTCACCCCTCCACTTT; CDR3: CSASRQGAGMDNSPLHF; J: TRBJ1-6; size: .; D: TRBD1; V: TRBV20-1
DNA: TGTGCCAGCAGGGGTCAGGGGTATGTGGGAAACACCATATATTTT; CDR3: CASRGQGYVGNTIYF; J: TRBJ1-3; size: .; D: .; V: TRBV6-5
DNA: TGTGCCAGCAGCCTAGGCGCAGGGGGCTACACCTTC; CDR3: CASSLGAGGYTF; J: TRBJ1-2; size: .; D: .; V: TRBV28
DNA: TGTGCCAGCAGCTTGAGAATCGGGACAGCGGGTTTCCAGTACTTC; CDR3: CASSLRIGTAGFQYF; J: TRBJ2-5; size: .; D: .; V: TRBV5-6
DNA: TGTGCCAGCAGCCCTAAAAAGACTAGCGGGGAAATTAATGAGCAGTTCTTC; CDR3: CASSPKKTSGEINEQFF; J: TRBJ2-1; size: once; D: TRBD2; V: TRBV6-4
DNA: TGCGCCAGCAGCTTGTCCAGGGGGGTAGGGAACACTGAAGCTTTCTTT; CDR3: CASSLSRGVGNTEAFF; J: TRBJ1-1; size: once; D: TRBD1; V: TRBV5-1
DNA: TGCGCCAGCAGCCAAGCGACAGGCAACTATGGCTACACCTTC; CDR3: CASSQATGNYGYTF; J: TRBJ1-2; size: .; D: .; V: TRBV4-3
DNA: TGTGCCAGCACCGGACAAGCAGATACGCAGTATTTT; CDR3: CASTGQADTQYF; J: TRBJ2-3; size: .; D: .; V: TRBV6-5
DNA: TGTGCCAGCAGTTACTCTAGCGGGAGGAACACCGGGGAGCTGTTTTTT; CDR3: CASSYSSGRNTGELFF; J: TRBJ2-2; size: .; D: TRBD2; V: TRBV6-5
DNA: TGTGCCAGCACCGTGGACGGAGGCGCCCTACCTCACAATGAAGGTCTTGGGTTCTTC; CDR3: CASTVDGGALPHNEGLGFF; J: TRBJ2-1; size: .; D: .; V: TRBV9
DNA: TGTGCCAGCAGCTTGGGGGACACCTCTGAAAAACTGTTTTTT; CDR3: CASSLGDTSEKLFF; J: TRBJ1-4; size: .; D: .; V: TRBV7-9
DNA: TGTGCCAGCACAGTCAGGGGACCGGCGGGCACCGGGGAGCTGTTTTTT; CDR3: CASTVRGPAGTGELFF; J: TRBJ2-2; size: .; D: .; V: TRBV2
DNA: TGTGCCAGCAGCGTAGGTCCCCCGGGACAGGGGGCGCGGGGCTACACCTTC; CDR3: CASSVGPPGQGARGYTF; J: TRBJ1-2; size: .; D: TRBD1; V: TRBV9
DNA: TGTGCCAGCAGCACCCGACCCGGGGAGGGAGAGACCCAGTACTTC; CDR3: CASSTRPGEGETQYF; J: TRBJ2-5; size: .; D: TRBD2; V: TRBV9
DNA: TGTGCCAGTAGTAGATTTAAGGGCGGGAGCAACACCGGGGAGCTGTTTTTT; CDR3: CASSRFKGGSNTGELFF; J: TRBJ2-2; size: .; D: TRBD2; V: TRBV19
DNA: TGCGCCAGCAGCTTGGGAGGGACTAGAGACAATGAGCAGTTCTTC; CDR3: CASSLGGTRDNEQFF; J: TRBJ2-1; size: .; D: TRBD2; V: TRBV5-1
DNA: TGTGCCAGCAGCAAGGACAGAATTCCAGATACGCAGTATTTT; CDR3: CASSKDRIPDTQYF; J: TRBJ2-3; size: .; D: .; V: TRBV6-5
DNA: TGTGCCAGCAGTCCGGGGACAGAGCGAGGGTCCTATAATTCACCCCTCCACTTT; CDR3: CASSPGTERGSYNSPLHF; J: TRBJ1-6; size: .; D: TRBD1; V: TRBV27
DNA: TGTGCCAGCAGCTTAGGGAGGGTAGGGCTAGGGATAGTTAGCTCCTACAATGAGCAGTTCTTC; CDR3: CASSLGRVGLGIVSSYNEQFF; J: TRBJ2-1; size: .; D: .; V: TRBV7-8
DNA: TGTGCCAGCAGCCGGGACGGGGAGGGCACTGAAGCTTTCTTT; CDR3: CASSRDGEGTEAFF; J: TRBJ1-1; size: .; D: .; V: TRBV2
DNA: TGTGCCAGCAGCTTGGGACTAGCGGCCGAGGGAGATACGCAGTATTTT; CDR3: CASSLGLAAEGDTQYF; J: TRBJ2-3; size: .; D: TRBD2; V: TRBV5-4
DNA: TGTGCCAGCAGTTACCAACAGGAAGAAGAGACCCAGTACTTC; CDR3: CASSYQQEEETQYF; J: TRBJ2-5; size: .; D: .; V: TRBV6-5
DNA: TGCGCCAGCAGCCAAGATACCGTTAGAGAGGGCGACACCATATATTTT; CDR3: CASSQDTVREGDTIYF; J: TRBJ1-3; size: .; D: .; V: TRBV4-3
DNA: TGTGCCAGCTCACCCAATACGGACAGAACGTATAGCAATCAGCCCCAGCATTTT; CDR3: CASSPNTDRTYSNQPQHF; J: TRBJ1-5; size: .; D: .; V: TRBV18
DNA: TGTGCCAGCAGTTCGTGGAGCGGACCGAACTATGGCTACACCTTC; CDR3: CASSSWSGPNYGYTF; J: TRBJ1-2; size: once; D: .; V: TRBV2